This TCR beta chain comes out of a study of blood T cell repertoires in COVID-19. Whole-study context: The origin of the acute and convalescent COVID-19 samples was the United States, Italy and Spain. PBMCs, B-cell-depleted T cells, or T cells provided the cDNA or gDNA that made up the material.

Turning to this clone: Within the sample, other DNA sequences also encode this same CDR3.

As originally analysed: Estimation of nucleated cell counts was performed using reference gene primer amplification. Sequenced by immunoSEQ multiplex PCR; TCRdb stores in-frame clones only, minus some. The V and J calls and clone size are taken from that table; D and trimming were inferred from the DNA. This sample has tens of thousands of clones, with roughly four fifths found just once. Germline V lookup: CDR1 MGHRA, CDR2 YSYEKL. This CDR3 has 19 amino acids. Trimming took off 0 bases at V and 3 bases at J, with 20 bases between the two ends. The specimen was peripheral blood. The chain recombines TRBV4-1 with TRBJ2-2, with TRBD1 as a possible D gene (6 bases). The receptor's source is a woman aged 80 or over with active or convalescent COVID-19. CDR3 DNA sequence: TGCGCCAGCAGCCAAGAATCGGCAGGGGACATGGGAGACACCGGGGAGCTGTTTTTT. Amino acid sequence: CASSQESAGDMGDTGELFF.